This entry features one T cell receptor beta chain sequence. The antigen is unknown. This CDR3 is built from 16 residues. Germline CDR1 MNHEY, CDR2 SMNVEV (reference sequence). The data were taken from a study of CXCR3-negative and CXCR3-positive naive CD8 T cells. Naive CD8+ T cells carried a CD45RO-CCR7+CD27+CD95- phenotype. Preparation of TRB cDNA libraries relied on 5' RACE carrying UMI labels. Each CDR3 protein gets one entry in TCRdb, which reprocessed the 5' RACE reads and gives no DNA. Its table lists 150,000 or so distinct CDR3 sequences. Overall study results and limits: Comparison of naive CXCR3-negative and CXCR3-positive cells revealed similar TRBV-TRBJ usage, while memory cells differed. For the naive subsets, surface CD5 was similar, and TCR strength was inferred from TRB CDR3 properties. Naive cells that were CXCR3-positive had more hydrophobic TRB CDR3s (compared with CXCR3-negative naive cells).

The rearrangement joins TRBV27 to TRBJ2-5; the TRBD1 assignment by TCRdb is unverifiable without DNA. The sequenced sample was naive CXCR3+ CD8+ T cells from blood. Indicated subset: CD45RO-CCR7+CD27+CD95- naive CD8+ T cells expressing CXCR3 (TNR3+). This TCR was sampled from a human donor in good health. Some clones in this sample may be carry-over from other donors' samples. This CDR3 is CASSWDTRNSEETQYF.